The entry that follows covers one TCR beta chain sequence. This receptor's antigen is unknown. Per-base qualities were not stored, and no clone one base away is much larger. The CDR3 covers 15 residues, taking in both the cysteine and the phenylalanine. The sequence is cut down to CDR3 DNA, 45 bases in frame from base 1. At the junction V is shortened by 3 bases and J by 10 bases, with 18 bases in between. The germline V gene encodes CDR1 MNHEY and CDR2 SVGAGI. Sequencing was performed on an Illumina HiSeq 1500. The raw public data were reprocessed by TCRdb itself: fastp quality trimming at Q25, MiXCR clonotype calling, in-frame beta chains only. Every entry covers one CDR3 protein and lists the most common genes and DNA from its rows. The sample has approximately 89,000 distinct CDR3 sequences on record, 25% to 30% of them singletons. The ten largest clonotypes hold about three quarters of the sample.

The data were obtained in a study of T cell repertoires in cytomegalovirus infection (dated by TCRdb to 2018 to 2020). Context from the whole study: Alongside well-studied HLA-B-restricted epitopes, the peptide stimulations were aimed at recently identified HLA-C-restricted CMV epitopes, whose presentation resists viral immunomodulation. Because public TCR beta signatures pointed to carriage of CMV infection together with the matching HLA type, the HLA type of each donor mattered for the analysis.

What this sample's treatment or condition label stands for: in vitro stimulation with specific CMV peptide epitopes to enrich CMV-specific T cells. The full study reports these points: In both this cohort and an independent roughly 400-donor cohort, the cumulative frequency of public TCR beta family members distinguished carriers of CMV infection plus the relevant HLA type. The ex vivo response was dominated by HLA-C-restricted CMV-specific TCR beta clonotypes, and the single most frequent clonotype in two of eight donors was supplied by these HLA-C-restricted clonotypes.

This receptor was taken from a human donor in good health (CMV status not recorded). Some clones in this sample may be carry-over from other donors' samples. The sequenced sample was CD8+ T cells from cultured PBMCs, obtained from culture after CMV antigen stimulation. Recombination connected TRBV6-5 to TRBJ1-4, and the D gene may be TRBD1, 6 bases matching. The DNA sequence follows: TGTGCCAGCAGTTATGGGCAGGGGCCTAGGGGAAAACTGTTTTTT. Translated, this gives CASSYGQGPRGKLFF.